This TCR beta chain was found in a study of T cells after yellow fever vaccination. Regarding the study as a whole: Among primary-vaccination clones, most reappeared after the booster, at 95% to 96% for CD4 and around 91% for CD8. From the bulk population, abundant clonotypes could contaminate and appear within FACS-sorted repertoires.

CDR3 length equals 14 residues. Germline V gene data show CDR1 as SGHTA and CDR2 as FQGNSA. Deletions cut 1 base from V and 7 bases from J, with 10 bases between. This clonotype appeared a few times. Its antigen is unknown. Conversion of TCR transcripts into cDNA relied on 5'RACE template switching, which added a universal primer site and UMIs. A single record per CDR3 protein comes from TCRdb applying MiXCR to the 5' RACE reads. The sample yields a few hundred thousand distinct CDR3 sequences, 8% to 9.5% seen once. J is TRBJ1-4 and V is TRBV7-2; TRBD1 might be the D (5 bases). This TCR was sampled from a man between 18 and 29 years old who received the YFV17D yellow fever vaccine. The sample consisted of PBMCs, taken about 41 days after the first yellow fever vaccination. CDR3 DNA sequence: TGTGCCAGCAGCTTAGGCTGGGGGAGTGAAAAACTGTTTTTT. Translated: CASSLGWGSEKLFF.